The rows below give T cell receptor beta chains drawn from one sample of a study of blood T cell repertoires in COVID-19. Sequenced by immunoSEQ multiplex PCR; TCRdb stores in-frame clones only, minus some. The data show approximately 390,000 clones, about 87% seen once. The sample taken for sequencing was peripheral blood. The receptors come from a woman aged 55 to 70 with COVID-19, enrolled during active disease. Each CDR3 is given with its conserved first and last residue. D genes are given only for firm matches. Size is stated for part of the rows, as once, few or many counts, or as a class when the clone is expanded.

TRBV4-1	NA	TRBJ1-2	NA	CASSQDQRQVSNYGYTF	TGCGCCAGCAGCCAAGATCAGCGGCAGGTATCTAACTATGGCTACACCTTC
TRBV19	TRBD1	TRBJ1-5	NA	CASSIGDRGNQPQHF	TGTGCCAGTAGTATAGGGGACAGGGGAAATCAGCCCCAGCATTTT
TRBV5-6	TRBD1	TRBJ1-2	NA	CASSQDRGKYGYTF	TGTGCCAGCAGCCAGGACAGGGGGAAGTATGGCTACACCTTC
TRBV3-1/TRBV3-2	NA	TRBJ2-2	NA	CASSQAWGGGTVELFF	TGTGCCAGCAGCCAAGCGTGGGGGGGCGGCACCGTAGAGCTGTTTTTT
TRBV3-1/TRBV3-2	NA	TRBJ2-4	NA	CASSQGAVGIQYF	TGTGCCAGCAGCCAGGGAGCGGTGGGCATTCAGTACTTC
TRBV7-8	NA	TRBJ2-1	NA	CASSPHTYNEQFF	TGTGCCAGCAGCCCCCACACCTACAATGAGCAGTTCTTC
TRBV19	TRBD1	TRBJ1-5	NA	CASSVDRGPNQPQHF	TGTGCCAGTAGTGTCGACAGGGGCCCCAATCAGCCCCAGCATTTT
TRBV7-2	NA	TRBJ2-7	NA	CASSRPGSSYEQYF	TGTGCCAGCAGCCGTCCGGGGAGCTCCTACGAGCAGTACTTC
TRBV7-2	NA	TRBJ2-2	once	CASSSQKNTGELFF	TGTGCCAGCAGCTCACAGAAAAACACCGGGGAGCTGTTTTTT
TRBV6-5	TRBD1	TRBJ1-2	NA	CASRGQGRRLGYTF	TGTGCCAGCAGAGGACAGGGGAGACGGCTGGGCTACACCTTC
TRBV19	TRBD1	TRBJ2-7	NA	CASSTRQGTYEQYF	TGTGCCAGTAGTACGCGACAGGGAACCTACGAGCAGTACTTC
TRBV9	NA	TRBJ2-1	NA	CASSPGISYNEQFF	TGTGCCAGCAGCCCCGGGATTTCCTACAATGAGCAGTTCTTC
TRBV11-2	TRBD2	TRBJ2-7	NA	CASSFAQGGYEQYF	TGTGCCAGCAGCTTTGCCCAGGGAGGGTACGAGCAGTACTTC
TRBV2	NA	TRBJ1-1	NA	CASSSPYRQTKQAFF	TGTGCCAGCAGTTCCCCTTACAGACAGACGAAGCAAGCTTTCTTT
TRBV10-3	NA	TRBJ2-5	NA	CAINSPGQETQYF	TGTGCCATCAACTCACCAGGGCAAGAGACCCAGTACTTC
TRBV7-9	NA	TRBJ1-5	NA	CASSLGGQPQHF	TGTGCCAGCAGCTTAGGAGGGCAGCCCCAGCATTTT
TRBV27	NA	TRBJ1-6	NA	CASSRQSSYNSPLHF	TGTGCCAGCAGTCGACAGAGCTCCTATAATTCACCCCTCCACTTT
TRBV10-3	NA	TRBJ1-5	NA	CAIRETESNQPQHF	TGTGCCATCAGAGAGACAGAAAGCAATCAGCCCCAGCATTTT
TRBV6-5	NA	TRBJ1-2	NA	CASSLTGQNYGYTF	TGTGCCAGCAGTCTAACCGGACAGAACTATGGCTACACCTTC
TRBV28	TRBD1	TRBJ2-1	few	CASSFHGTGYNEQFF	TGTGCCAGCAGTTTTCACGGGACAGGATACAATGAGCAGTTCTTC
TRBV27	TRBD1	TRBJ1-1	NA	CASSPDRFRVFF	TGTGCCAGCAGTCCGGACAGGTTTCGCGTTTTCTTT
TRBV19	TRBD2	TRBJ2-1	NA	CASSTRTSAYYNEQFF	TGTGCCAGTAGTACTCGAACTAGCGCCTATTACAATGAGCAGTTCTTC
TRBV12-5	TRBD2	TRBJ2-5	NA	CASGTTGGETQYF	TGTGCTAGTGGCACTACCGGGGGGGAGACCCAGTACTTC
TRBV27	TRBD1	TRBJ1-4	NA	CASSLYRGATNEKLFF	TGTGCCAGCAGTTTGTACAGGGGAGCAACTAATGAAAAACTGTTTTTT
TRBV19	NA	TRBJ2-1	NA	CASSLGSGIPYNEQFF	TGTGCCAGTAGTCTGGGCTCGGGGATCCCCTACAATGAGCAGTTCTTC
TRBV6-5	NA	TRBJ2-7	NA	CASYDEALGSYEQYF	TGTGCCAGCTATGACGAAGCGTTGGGCTCCTACGAGCAGTACTTC
TRBV7-2	NA	TRBJ2-1	NA	CASSLEGPGVLNEQFF	TGTGCCAGCAGCTTAGAAGGTCCAGGGGTCCTCAATGAGCAGTTCTTC
TRBV7-3	NA	TRBJ2-3	NA	CASSLIGGLDTQYF	TGTGCCAGCAGCTTAATAGGGGGTTTGGATACGCAGTATTTT
TRBV28	TRBD1	TRBJ1-1	NA	CASRPSPGTGGGTEAFF	TGTGCCAGCAGACCTTCTCCCGGGACAGGGGGCGGCACTGAAGCTTTCTTT
TRBV6-5	TRBD1	TRBJ1-1	NA	CASSLTGAIQTEAFF	TGTGCCAGCAGTTTAACAGGGGCCATTCAGACTGAAGCTTTCTTT
TRBV6-5	NA	TRBJ1-6	NA	CATVRQVDGNSPLHF	TGTGCCACCGTAAGACAGGTTGATGGAAATTCACCCCTCCACTTT
TRBV18	TRBD1	TRBJ2-7	NA	CASSPGQGSYEQYF	TGTGCCAGCTCACCGGGACAGGGGAGCTACGAGCAGTACTTC
TRBV4-2	NA	TRBJ2-1	NA	CASSQDMGGGGEQFF	TGTGCCAGCAGCCAAGATATGGGGGGGGGCGGTGAGCAGTTCTTC
TRBV6-2/TRBV6-3	TRBD2	TRBJ2-1	few	CASSYGGGYLSSYNEQFF	TGTGCCAGCAGTTACGGCGGGGGGTACCTTAGCTCCTACAATGAGCAGTTCTTC
TRBV19	TRBD1	TRBJ1-5	NA	CASSVSRGTGNQPQHF	TGTGCCAGTAGTGTCTCCAGGGGGACGGGCAATCAGCCCCAGCATTTT
TRBV15	NA	TRBJ1-5	NA	CATSRDPRSSNQPQHF	TGTGCCACCAGCAGAGATCCCAGATCCAGCAATCAGCCCCAGCATTTT
TRBV3-1/TRBV3-2	TRBD1	TRBJ2-2	NA	CASSQGAGGNTGELFF	TGTGCCAGCAGCCAAGGGGCAGGGGGCAACACCGGGGAGCTGTTTTTT
TRBV24-1	TRBD2	TRBJ2-2	NA	CATSGRGVYTGELFF	TGTGCCACCTCTGGGCGGGGGGTTTACACCGGGGAGCTGTTTTTT
TRBV6-1	NA	TRBJ1-2	NA	CASSEAYRGGYTF	TGTGCCAGCAGTGAAGCGTATAGGGGCGGCTACACCTTC
TRBV7-3	TRBD1	TRBJ2-3	NA	CASSLGQGAGADTQYF	TGTGCCAGCAGCCTCGGACAGGGGGCTGGGGCAGATACGCAGTATTTT
TRBV10-3	NA	TRBJ2-7	NA	CAISGREQGDEQYF	TGTGCCATCAGTGGGAGAGAACAGGGTGACGAGCAGTACTTC
TRBV5-1	NA	TRBJ2-3	NA	CASSPKPGGASDTQYF	TGCGCCAGCAGCCCTAAGCCGGGGGGCGCGTCAGATACGCAGTATTTT
TRBV4-1	TRBD1	TRBJ1-2	NA	CASSQAGGPLYGYTF	TGCGCCAGCAGCCAAGCAGGGGGTCCTCTCTATGGCTACACCTTC
TRBV21-1	NA	TRBJ2-3	NA	CASSPRTGRTDTQYF	TGTGCCAGCAGCCCCCGGACAGGGCGCACAGATACGCAGTATTTT
TRBV6-5	NA	TRBJ2-2	NA	CASSLRDTGELFF	TGTGCCAGCAGTCTCAGGGACACCGGGGAGCTGTTTTTT
TRBV11-3	TRBD1	TRBJ2-3	NA	CASSPQGQGSDTQYF	TGTGCCAGCAGCCCACAGGGACAGGGGTCAGATACGCAGTATTTT
TRBV7-9	NA	TRBJ1-1	NA	CASSFGQTRMNTEAFF	TGTGCCAGCAGCTTTGGACAGACCCGAATGAACACTGAAGCTTTCTTT
TRBV5-4	TRBD1	TRBJ2-7	NA	CASSLASLGTGTEQYF	TGTGCCAGCAGCTTGGCTTCTCTGGGGACAGGGACCGAGCAGTACTTC
TRBV2	NA	TRBJ1-3	few	CASSDMGAVPGNTIYF	TGTGCCAGCAGTGATATGGGGGCTGTTCCTGGAAACACCATATATTTT
TRBV18	TRBD2	TRBJ2-1	NA	CASSLSSGYNEQFF	TGTGCCAGCTCGCTGTCTAGCGGGTACAATGAGCAGTTCTTC
TRBV30	NA	TRBJ2-3	NA	CAWSVGGGTDTQYF	TGTGCCTGGAGTGTAGGGGGAGGCACAGATACGCAGTATTTT
TRBV6-5	TRBD1	TRBJ1-2	few	CASSSPQGGAYGYTF	TGTGCCAGCAGTTCCCCTCAAGGGGGCGCCTATGGCTACACCTTC
TRBV7-3	NA	TRBJ2-7	NA	CASSPSPGPPYEQYF	TGTGCCAGCAGCCCCTCGCCAGGGCCCCCCTACGAGCAGTACTTC
TRBV27	TRBD2	TRBJ2-3	NA	CASSSPGLAGGSDTQYF	TGTGCCAGCAGCAGCCCCGGACTAGCGGGGGGGTCAGATACGCAGTATTTT